This TCR beta chain was identified in a study of blood T cell repertoires in COVID-19. The wider study: Sources were T cells, B-cell-depleted T cells, or PBMCs; the material itself was cDNA or gDNA.

Trimming left V 2 bases short and J 6 bases short, with 14 bases between. Germline values: CDR1 MNHEY, CDR2 SVGAGI. This CDR3 is 15 amino acids long. Assay: immunoSEQ multiplex PCR; the TCRdb copy retains only in-frame clones and omits some. The top ten clones hold approximately 2.8% of a sample with about 240,000 clones, 87% of them seen once. Cohorts were assigned according to the clinical history that participants reported. The rearrangement joins TRBV6-5 to TRBJ1-5, with D unresolved. The clonotype comes from a woman between 25 and 40 years old with acute COVID-19. The sample consisted of PBMCs or T cells enriched from blood (not recorded which). In nucleotides, the CDR3 is TGTGCCAGCAGTTACGGGAACGGGGTAGGTCAGCCCCAGCATTTT. It encodes CASSYGNGVGQPQHF.